Shown below are 21 T cell receptor beta chains from a single sample sequenced in a study of T cell repertoires in cytomegalovirus infection. TCRdb itself ran the reads through MiXCR, one entry per CDR3 protein. In the table there are roughly 240,000 distinct CDR3 sequences, approximately 7% of which are singletons. Sequencing used PBMCs. The receptor set was obtained from a human donor in good health (CMV status not recorded). Some clones in this sample may be carry-over from other donors' samples.

The J gene is TRBJ1-5, the V gene TRBV6-2 or TRBV6-3, with D maybe TRBD1 (5 bases). The V gene lost 0 bases and the J gene lost 3 bases, with 12 bases spanning the gap. CDR3 length equals 16 residues. Germline lookup yields CDR1 MNHEY and CDR2 SVGEGT. Written as DNA, the CDR3 is TGTGCCAGCAGTTACTCTAAGGGGATCCCCAATCAGCCCCAGCATTTT. It translates to CASSYSKGIPNQPQHF.

This clonotype was recorded a few times. The chain joins TRBV29-1 to TRBJ2-7; TRBD1 matches 7 bases. Trimming took 7 bases from V and 0 from J; bases not matched to a gene: 6. This CDR3 has 13 residues. Germline V gives CDR1 SQVTM, CDR2 ANQGSEA. CDR3 nucleotide sequence: TGCAGCGCTGTACGGGACAGCTCCTACGAGCAGTACTTC. Protein sequence: CSAVRDSSYEQYF.

This clonotype was detected a few times. V usage is TRBV29-1 and J usage is TRBJ2-6, with unresolved D. The CDR3 has 14 amino acids. Germline CDR1 is SQVTM and CDR2 is ANQGSEA. V was trimmed by 6 bases and J by 0 bases, leaving 9 bases between them. The CDR3 sequence is CSVRWDSGANVLTF. As DNA, the CDR3 is TGCAGCGTCCGGTGGGACTCTGGGGCCAACGTCCTGACTTTC.

This clonotype was found many times. The chain uses TRBV12-3 or TRBV12-4 and TRBJ2-3, with a weak D call TRBD2 (5 bases). The CDR3 is 16 amino acids. The V and J ends lost 8 bases and 6 bases respectively, with 24 bases between them. CDR3 amino acids: CASYFGLAPMGDTQYF. In DNA form, the CDR3 reads TGTGCCAGCTATTTTGGGCTAGCTCCAATGGGGGATACGCAGTATTTT.

This clonotype has a count of ten or more. The CDR3 is CASSSGALDTGELFF. DNA of the CDR3: TGCGCCAGCAGCTCGGGGGCGCTGGACACCGGGGAGCTGTTTTTT. The chain links TRBV5-1 to TRBJ2-2; TRBD1 or TRBD2 may be the D gene (6 bases each). This CDR3 spans 15 amino acids. Per germline, CDR1 SGHRS and CDR2 YFSETQ. Between the trimmed V and J ends, which lost 3 bases and 3 bases, there was a span of 12 bases.

This clonotype occurred many times. V usage is TRBV19 and J usage is TRBJ1-1; D is undetermined. The CDR3 runs 13 residues. Germline V gene sequence: CDR1 LNHDA, CDR2 SQIVND (reference sequence). The germline V and J ends were trimmed by 6 bases and 0 bases, with 8 bases remaining between them. The CDR3 nucleotides are TGTGCCAGTAGCCGGGCCCTGAACACTGAAGCTTTCTTT. This gives the protein CASSRALNTEAFF.

This clonotype was detected many times. The chain recombines TRBV5-5 with TRBJ2-7; possibly TRBD2 for D (6 bases). Germline V lookup: CDR1 SGHKS, CDR2 YYEKEE (reference sequence). The CDR3 runs to 15 residues. Trimming left V 4 bases short and J 2 bases short, with 16 bases between. The CDR3 region is CASSRKRDLTYEQYF. CDR3 DNA sequence: TGTGCCAGCAGCCGGAAACGGGACTTAACCTACGAGCAGTACTTC.

V gene TRBV4-3 combines with J gene TRBJ2-2; TRBD1 agrees at 9 bases. After removal of 1 base from V and 5 bases from J, the junction contained 2 bases not matched to a gene. Germline V gene sequence: CDR1 LGHNA, CDR2 YSLEER. CDR3 length: 15 amino acids. The DNA of the CDR3 is TGCGCCAGCAGCCAAGTACAGGGGGCAACCGGGGAGCTGTTTTTT. Its protein product is CASSQVQGATGELFF.

This clonotype was counted at least ten times. In DNA form, the CDR3 reads TGTGCCAGCAGCATGGCCGGGACAGGGGGCCGTGGCTACACCTTC. Protein sequence: CASSMAGTGGRGYTF. This chain links TRBV7-2 with TRBJ1-2, with 12 bases fitting TRBD1. This CDR3 comprises 15 residues. The ends lost 5 bases at V and 7 bases at J; junction bases unmatched: 8. The germline V gene has CDR1 SGHTA and CDR2 FQGNSA. Supplemented by reference TRBV7-2 and TRBJ1-2, the full variable domain reads GAGVSQSPSNKVTEKGKDVELRCDPISGHTALYWYRQSLGQGLEFLIYFQGNSAPDKSGLPSDRFSAERTGGSVSTLTIQRTQQEDSAVYLCASSMAGTGGRGYTFGSGTRLTVV.

The chain carries TRBV20-1 and TRBJ2-5, with TRBD2 identical over 13 bases. V was pared by 6 bases and J by 0 bases, with 4 bases of the junction left unmatched. CDR1 is DFQATT and CDR2 is SNEGSKA in the germline V gene (reference sequence). The CDR3 is made up of 15 amino acids. The CDR3 DNA is TGCAGTGCCAGCGGGACTAGCGGGGACCAAGAGACCCAGTACTTC. Its translation is CSASGTSGDQETQYF.

This clonotype was detected a few times. The chain employs TRBV20-1 and TRBJ2-7; 7 bases are a match to TRBD1. CDR1 and CDR2 (germline): DFQATT, SNEGSKA (reference sequence). The CDR3 is 13 residues long. Unmatched junction bases numbered 3, after V lost 3 bases and J lost 1 base. The CDR3 protein is CSARPGGSYEQYF. For the CDR3, the DNA is TGCAGTGCTAGGCCAGGGGGTTCCTACGAGCAGTACTTC.

This clonotype came up many times. CDR3 sequence reads: CSVDTVRDTQYF. CDR3 bases: TGCAGCGTAGACACAGTGCGAGATACGCAGTATTTT. The rearrangement joins TRBV29-1 to TRBJ2-3; unclear D gene. Trimming removed 6 bases at V and 5 bases at J, with 12 bases between. CDR1 is SQVTM and CDR2 is ANQGSEA in the germline V gene. This CDR3 has 12 amino acids.

This clonotype has a count of ten or more. The chain combines TRBV27 with TRBJ2-1; 15 bases map to TRBD2. This CDR3 is built from 18 residues. Trimming cost V 3 bases and J 4 bases; bases outside gene matches: 7. Germline assignment: CDR1 MNHEY and CDR2 SMNVEV (reference sequence). CDR3: CASSFSGLAGGGYNEQFF. In nucleotides, the CDR3 is TGTGCCAGCAGTTTTTCCGGACTAGCGGGGGGGGGATACAATGAGCAGTTCTTC.

This clonotype was observed at least ten times. The chain links TRBV7-2 to TRBJ2-3, with 12 bases aligning to TRBD2. The germline CDR1 and CDR2 sequences are SGHTA and FQGNSA. Losses at the gene ends were 5 bases for V and 5 bases for J; bases not matched to a gene: 14. CDR3 length: 18 amino acids. The CDR3 loop reads CASSGPWASGGAGDTQYF. The CDR3 DNA is TGTGCCAGCAGCGGGCCCTGGGCTAGCGGGGGGGCCGGAGATACGCAGTATTTT.

This clonotype was recorded at least ten times. The chain has TRBV14 and TRBJ2-5; D unclear. The CDR3 totals 14 residues. Germline CDR1 SGHDN, CDR2 FVKESK. V shed 6 bases and J shed 7 bases, with 18 bases lying between them. The CDR3 nucleotides read TGTGCCAGCAGTCCAAGTATCGTTATCGGGACCCAGTACTTC. It encodes CASSPSIVIGTQYF.

This chain links TRBV20-1 with TRBJ2-1; D may be TRBD1 (6 bases). Germline V gene sequence: CDR1 DFQATT, CDR2 SNEGSKA (reference sequence). This CDR3 is 15 amino acids long. V lost 0 bases to trimming and J lost 7 bases, with 16 bases between them. The CDR3 spells CSARDPRGWGNEQFF. The CDR3 DNA sequence: TGCAGTGCTAGAGATCCTAGGGGGTGGGGGAATGAGCAGTTCTTC.

This chain connects TRBV5-5 to TRBJ1-1, with D hard to call. Trimming left V 1 base short and J 7 bases short, with 11 bases between. CDR1 SGHKS and CDR2 YYEKEE come from the germline V gene (reference sequence). This CDR3 region has 13 residues. CDR3 nucleotide sequence: TGTGCCAGCAGCTTGTCCGGGCTTGGTGAAGCTTTCTTT. Its protein product is CASSLSGLGEAFF.

The sample holds a few counts of this clonotype. This chain connects TRBV12-3 or TRBV12-4 to TRBJ1-1; 9 bases map to TRBD1. V lost 6 bases, J lost 1 base, and 3 bases stayed unmatched. The CDR3 has 14 residues. The CDR3 is CASRLQGANTEAFF. The CDR3 DNA reads as TGTGCCAGCAGGCTACAGGGGGCGAACACTGAAGCTTTCTTT.

This clonotype was found a few times. The chain joins TRBV7-9 to TRBJ2-2; D ambiguous. Trimming shortened V by 5 bases and J by 2 bases, and 3 bases separated the two germline ends. This CDR3 spans 12 amino acids. Germline lookup yields CDR1 SEHNR and CDR2 FQNEAQ (reference sequence). The CDR3: CASSDNTGELFF. CDR3 in DNA: TGTGCCAGCAGCGATAACACCGGGGAGCTGTTTTTT.

In its sample, this clonotype was seen many times. This sequence joins TRBV7-2 and TRBJ1-2, with D possibly TRBD1 on 6 matching bases. Trimming removed 5 bases from V and 6 bases from J, with 16 bases in between. CDR3 length: 14 amino acids. Germline CDR1 is SGHTA and CDR2 is FQGNSA. CDR3 sequence: CASSGGHAGNGYTF. In DNA, the CDR3 is TGTGCCAGCAGCGGGGGACACGCAGGGAATGGCTACACCTTC.

In this sample, this clonotype turned up a few times. The V call is TRBV6-4, the J call TRBJ2-2; D is possibly TRBD2 (7 bases). Trimming pared 4 bases from V and 4 bases from J, leaving 13 bases between. This CDR3 contains 15 residues. Germline-derived CDR1 and CDR2 are MRHNA and SNTAGT. The DNA for the CDR3 is TGTGCCAGCAGTGTACAGGGAGGGGGCACCGGGGAGCTGTTTTTT. Translation: CASSVQGGGTGELFF.